These 9 T cell receptor beta chains originate from one sample sequenced in a study of CD8+ T cells in alopecia areata. The treatment: oral pan-JAK inhibitor, 5-10 mg twice daily. As the sequencing template, cDNA was produced by extracting RNA and reverse transcribing it. The data were produced by immunoSEQ multiplex PCR, yet TCRdb's version contains in-frame clones alone and is incomplete. This table holds more than 200,000 clones, roughly 66% found once. Sequencing was performed on CD4+ T cells sorted from blood, taken around week 46, from a patient treated with tofacitinib. The receptors come from a human donor with alopecia areata.

The V call is TRBV30, the J call TRBJ1-5; D not resolved. This CDR3 has 13 amino acids. V was pared by 2 bases and J by 6 bases, with 11 bases between. Germline V lookup: CDR1 GTSNPN, CDR2 SVGIG (reference sequence). This CDR3 is CAWSSVDGQPQHF. In DNA form, the CDR3 reads TGTGCCTGGAGTTCGGTGGACGGTCAGCCCCAGCATTTT.

The CDR3 loop reads CASSVDPLTEVSGNTIYF. The CDR3 DNA is TGTGCCAGCAGCGTAGACCCCTTGACGGAGGTCTCTGGAAACACCATATATTTT. The V gene is TRBV9, the J gene TRBJ1-3; D is undetermined. V gave up 0 bases and J gave up 0 bases, with 16 bases separating them. Germline V gene sequence: CDR1 SGDLS, CDR2 YYNGEE. The CDR3 is 18 amino acids. Full variable domain (remainder filled in from reference TRBV9 and TRBJ1-3): DSGVTQTPKHLITATGQRVTLRCSPRSGDLSVYWYQQSLDQGLQFLIQYYNGEERAKGNILERFSAQQFPDLHSELNLSSLELGDSALYFCASSVDPLTEVSGNTIYFGEGSWLTVV.

This clone has a handful of counts. This chain joins TRBV9 and TRBJ2-3, with 7 bases identical to TRBD2. Germline CDR1 and CDR2: SGDLS and YYNGEE. The CDR3 consists of 15 residues. The ends lost 0 bases at V and 1 base at J; junction bases unmatched: 2. CDR3 DNA: TGTGCCAGCAGCGTAGTGGCGGGGGGCACAGATACGCAGTATTTT. Encoded protein: CASSVVAGGTDTQYF.

The V gene is TRBV2, the J gene TRBJ2-5, with TRBD2 as a possible D gene (5 bases). Germline-derived CDR1 and CDR2 are SNHLY and FYNNEI. Trimming left V 8 bases short and J 5 bases short, with 12 bases between. This CDR3 contains 12 residues. The CDR3 is CASGTWEETQYF. The CDR3 bases are TGTGCCAGCGGCACCTGGGAGGAGACCCAGTACTTC.

J is TRBJ2-1 and V is TRBV7-6, with D maybe TRBD1 (6 bases). The germline V gene has CDR1 SGHVS and CDR2 FNYEAQ. The CDR3 has 15 amino acids. Trimming stripped 5 bases from V and 6 bases from J, with 17 bases between. The CDR3 is CASSVTGTRFNEQFF. CDR3 coding DNA: TGTGCCAGCAGCGTCACCGGGACACGGTTCAATGAGCAGTTCTTC.

This chain joins TRBV5-6 and TRBJ1-1, with 7 bases lining up with TRBD1. The CDR3 spans 14 residues. V trimming: 6 bases; J trimming: 0 bases; junction bases outside the gene matches: 5. The germline CDR1 and CDR2 sequences are SGHDT and YYEEEE. The CDR3 DNA is TGTGCCAGCATACAACAGGGGATGAACACTGAAGCTTTCTTT. Its translation: CASIQQGMNTEAFF.

The chain combines TRBV23-1 with TRBJ2-5; D is unresolved. TRBV23-1 is reported as an ORF; its role is uncertain. Trimming pared 9 bases from V and 1 base from J, leaving 12 bases between. The CDR3 is 13 residues long. This chain's CDR3 is CARQSTPQETQYF. The CDR3 region has the DNA TGCGCCAGACAGTCCACTCCCCAAGAGACCCAGTACTTC.

The gene calls are TRBV2 and TRBJ2-7; 8 bases agree with TRBD1. This CDR3 is built from 13 residues. Losses at the gene ends were 4 bases for V and 3 bases for J; bases not matched to a gene: 2. Germline V gene data show CDR1 as SNHLY and CDR2 as FYNNEI. The CDR3 DNA is TGTGCCAGCAGTGGGACAGGGAACTACGAGCAGTACTTC. Its protein product is CASSGTGNYEQYF.

This clone was seen a handful of times. In the same sample, other DNA sequences code for this CDR3. The rearrangement joins TRBV20-1 to TRBJ2-3; D not resolved. CDR1 and CDR2 (germline): DFQATT, SNEGSKA (reference sequence). Trimming cost V 3 bases and J 2 bases, with 0 bases left between them. The CDR3 length is 10 residues. As DNA, the CDR3 is TGCAGTGCTAGCACAGATACGCAGTATTTT. It encodes CSASTDTQYF.